This T cell receptor (beta chain) originates from a study of T cells after yellow fever vaccination. About the study: In the case of low-cell-number fractions, SMART-Seq v4 Ultra Low Input was used for preparation. Study results and caveats: Re-detected after boosting: most primary clones, 96% of CD4 and 80% to 90% of CD8. A secondary response was less intense yet reached its peak sooner, at day 5 versus 15. Clonotypes found in both CD4 and CD8 compartments made up a small share.

TCRdb re-derived calls from the 5' RACE reads in MiXCR, one entry per CDR3 protein. The profile covers approximately 250,000 distinct CDR3 sequences, with approximately 3.6% appearing a single time and about 19% taken by the ten largest. The table lists this clonotype with many counts. The antigen is unknown. The CDR3 is 15 residues long. Trimming took 1 base from V and 8 from J; bases not matched to a gene: 5. This sequence originates from a man between 18 and 35 years old who received the YFV17D yellow fever vaccine. The rearrangement links TRBV12-3 or TRBV12-4 to TRBJ1-4; TRBD1 matches at 9 bases. The sample in question was PBMCs, obtained 15 days after the yellow fever booster vaccination. The DNA for the CDR3 is TGTGCCAGCAGTTTAGGGGACAGGGATAGGGAAAAACTGTTTTTT. Protein: CASSLGDRDREKLFF.